A single sample gave rise to the 32 T cell receptor beta chains below, sequenced in a study of Ad26.COV2.S vaccination and SARS-CoV-2 variants. Treatment specified: roughly 18 received Ad26.COV2.S at low or high dose, single or two shots; about five received placebo; per-sample allocation not given. Specimen acquisition occurred on day 63 following the initial vaccine or placebo injection. Produced via immunoSEQ multiplex PCR; TCRdb's table is partial and in-frame only. The repertoire has about 350,000 clones, around nine tenths of them found once; the top ten carry just under 5%. Here the sequenced sample was peripheral blood, taken in a trial of Ad26.COV2.S vaccine versus placebo. All receptors come from a person between 18 and 59 years old who received the Ad26.COV2.S COVID-19 vaccine or a placebo.

V usage is TRBV28 and J usage is TRBJ2-2; TRBD2 matches at 7 bases. The V segment lost 5 bases and the J segment 6 bases; nucleotides outside the gene matches: 9. The CDR3 is 15 residues long. The germline V gene has CDR1 MDHEN and CDR2 SYDVKM. The CDR3 loop is CASSPAGKASGELFF. For the CDR3, the DNA is TGTGCCAGCAGTCCAGCGGGAAAAGCGTCCGGGGAGCTGTTTTTT.

This clone was seen just once. The rearrangement links TRBV13 to TRBJ2-3; 9 bases agree with TRBD2. Germline values: CDR1 PRHDT, CDR2 FYEKMQ (reference sequence). The trim removed 8 bases at V and 3 bases at J, leaving 12 bases unmatched. The CDR3 has 16 residues. The CDR3 loop reads CASALRAAGGTDTQYF. The DNA of the CDR3 is TGTGCCAGCGCCCTAAGGGCAGCGGGGGGTACAGATACGCAGTATTTT. Together with reference TRBV13 and TRBJ2-3, the CDR3 gives the full variable domain: AAGVIQSPRHLIKEKRETATLKCYPIPRHDTVYWYQQGPGQDPQFLISFYEKMQSDKGSIPDRFSAQQFSDYHSELNMSSLELGDSALYFCASALRAAGGTDTQYFGPGTRLTVL.

This chain joins TRBV28 and TRBJ1-5, with a possible D match to TRBD1 (6 bases). CDR3 length: 13 amino acids. V was clipped by 8 bases and J by 6 bases, with 14 bases between them. Germline V gives CDR1 MDHEN, CDR2 SYDVKM. This CDR3 reads CASHRASFQPQHF. In nucleotides, the CDR3 is TGTGCCAGCCACAGGGCTAGCTTTCAGCCCCAGCATTTT.

The chain uses TRBV29-1 and TRBJ1-2, with D maybe TRBD1 (6 bases). Trimming left V 6 bases short and J 7 bases short, with 21 bases between. In germline, CDR1 is SQVTM, CDR2 ANQGSEA. The length of the CDR3 is 14 residues. This chain's CDR3 is CSVQGGPLLFGYTF. CDR3 nucleotides: TGCAGCGTCCAAGGGGGACCCCTACTATTTGGCTACACCTTC.

This chain uses TRBV9 with TRBJ1-4; tentative D call: TRBD1 (6 bases). CDR1 and CDR2 from the germline V gene are SGDLS and YYNGEE. The CDR3 contains 15 residues. Trimming removed 2 bases at V and 6 bases at J, with 14 bases between. CDR3 nucleotides: TGTGCCAGCAGCGTTCGGGGGGGCGAGGATGAAAAACTGTTTTTT. Its translation: CASSVRGGEDEKLFF.

This clone was detected only a few times. J is TRBJ2-7 and V is TRBV9, with 8 bases identical to TRBD1. Germline assignment: CDR1 SGDLS and CDR2 YYNGEE. Losses at the gene ends were 2 bases for V and 0 bases for J; bases not matched to a gene: 1. The CDR3 covers 14 residues. CDR3 coding DNA: TGTGCCAGCAGCGTCACAGGGGGCTCCTACGAGCAGTACTTC. Translating gives CASSVTGGSYEQYF.

The rearrangement uses TRBV7-4 and TRBJ1-1; TRBD1 might be the D (5 bases). Deletions cut 6 bases from V and 5 bases from J, with 22 bases between. Germline CDR1 reads SGHVT; CDR2 reads SQSDAQ. This CDR3 has 16 residues. Here the CDR3 DNA reads TGTGCCAGCAGACCACCGGACACCCCCCGCCGGACTGAAGCTTTCTTT. Protein product: CASRPPDTPRRTEAFF.

V is TRBV30 and J is TRBJ1-1; possibly TRBD1 for D (5 bases). V shed 1 base and J shed 3 bases, with 9 bases lying between them. The V gene's germline CDR1 is GTSNPN and CDR2 SVGIG (reference sequence). This CDR3 region has 13 residues. The CDR3 sequence: CAWSEARDTEAFF. CDR3 nucleotide sequence: TGTGCCTGGAGTGAGGCCAGGGACACTGAAGCTTTCTTT.

The chain joins TRBV19 to TRBJ2-2, with TRBD1 matching 10 bases. The germline V gene encodes CDR1 LNHDA and CDR2 SQIVND (reference sequence). V lost 6 bases to trimming and J lost 7 bases; unmatched junction nucleotides: 5. The CDR3 has 14 amino acids. The CDR3 region is CASRTGQGSGELFF. The CDR3 DNA follows: TGTGCCAGTAGGACGGGACAGGGGAGCGGGGAGCTGTTTTTT.

The rearrangement links TRBV10-3 to TRBJ1-5; D ambiguous. From germline, CDR1 is ENHRY and CDR2 SYGVKD. V lost 2 bases and J 7 bases, leaving 9 bases between the germline ends. The CDR3 spans 13 residues. CDR3 protein: CAISEPGTQPQHF. CDR3 nucleotides: TGTGCCATCAGTGAGCCCGGAACCCAGCCCCAGCATTTT.

This rearrangement joins TRBV5-6 to TRBJ1-3, with D possibly TRBD1 on 6 matching bases. Germline V CDR1 and CDR2: SGHDT, YYEEEE. The CDR3 runs 14 residues. With 5 bases removed from V and 4 bases from J, the gap between germline ends came to 13 bases. CDR3: CASRPTGQGNTIYF. The CDR3, as DNA: TGTGCCAGCAGACCCACAGGGCAGGGAAACACCATATATTTT.

This chain connects TRBV28 to TRBJ2-2; possibly TRBD2 for D (6 bases). The CDR3 length is 14 residues. Germline V gene sequence: CDR1 MDHEN, CDR2 SYDVKM. Deletions cut 2 bases from V and 5 bases from J, with 9 bases between. The CDR3 DNA reads TGTGCCAGCAGTTTACGGGGGTTTACCGGGGAGCTGTTTTTT. Translation: CASSLRGFTGELFF. The whole variable domain, filled in from reference TRBV28 and TRBJ2-2, reads DVKVTQSSRYLVKRTGEKVFLECVQDMDHENMFWYRQDPGLGLRLIYFSYDVKMKEKGDIPEGYSVSREKKERFSLILESASTNQTSMYLCASSLRGFTGELFFGEGSRLTVL.

The chain joins TRBV6-6 to TRBJ2-7; D is uncertain. Per germline, CDR1 MNHNY and CDR2 SVGAGI (reference sequence). The CDR3 length is 11 residues. V was clipped by 6 bases and J by 3 bases, with 6 bases between them. The CDR3 sequence is CASRENYEQYF. The CDR3 nucleotides read TGTGCCAGCAGGGAGAACTACGAGCAGTACTTC.

There are a few counts of this clone. V usage is TRBV4-1 and J usage is TRBJ2-4; TRBD2 aligns across 10 bases. The germline V gene encodes CDR1 MGHRA and CDR2 YSYEKL. The CDR3 loop spans 16 amino acids. The ends lost 4 bases at V and 11 bases at J; junction bases unmatched: 14. CDR3 in DNA: TGCGCCAGCAGCCCAGACGGGACTAGCGAGGATGGCGTTCAGTACTTC. It yields the protein CASSPDGTSEDGVQYF.

This clone occurred a few times. The gene calls are TRBV27 and TRBJ1-2; D is uncertain. Germline CDR1 reads MNHEY; CDR2 reads SMNVEV (reference sequence). Trimming removed 8 bases from V and 4 bases from J, with 8 bases in between. The CDR3 is made up of 11 amino acids. The CDR3 DNA is TGTGCCAGCGGGGTCGGCTATGGCTACACCTTC. Translation gives CASGVGYGYTF.

This clone appeared a few times. V and J are TRBV28 and TRBJ2-1, with D maybe TRBD1 (6 bases). This CDR3 spans 16 amino acids. V lost 4 bases to trimming and J lost 0 bases, with 13 bases between them. Germline-derived CDR1 and CDR2 are MDHEN and SYDVKM. The DNA for the CDR3 is TGTGCCAGCAGTTCCTTCCGGGACACCTCCTACAATGAGCAGTTCTTC. This codes for CASSSFRDTSYNEQFF.

V is TRBV5-6 and J is TRBJ2-1, with TRBD2 matching 9 bases. The CDR3 is 17 residues long. The V gene end was trimmed by 4 bases and the J gene end by 3 bases; junction bases not matched to a gene: 11. Per the germline V gene, CDR1 is SGHDT and CDR2 is YYEEEE. The CDR3 DNA reads TGTGCCAGCAGCAACCAATTCGGGACTAGCTTCTACAATGAGCAGTTCTTC. It specifies CASSNQFGTSFYNEQFF.

The table lists this clone with a few counts. V gene TRBV6-5 combines with J gene TRBJ2-2, with TRBD2 matching 11 bases. The CDR3 spans 15 residues. CDR1 and CDR2 from the germline V gene are MNHEY and SVGAGI. The junction had 4 bases not matched to a gene; V was cut back by 5 bases and J by 5 bases. CDR3 loop: CASSTRLAGTGELFF. The CDR3 bases are TGTGCCAGCAGTACCCGACTAGCGGGAACCGGGGAGCTGTTTTTT.

The chain has TRBV10-3 and TRBJ2-2, with TRBD1 identical over 8 bases. This CDR3 has 14 amino acids. V lost 7 bases and J lost 3; bases outside the gene matches: 4. CDR1 is ENHRY, CDR2 SYGVKD, per germline. The CDR3 protein is CAINQQGDTGELFF. CDR3 in DNA: TGTGCCATCAATCAACAGGGGGACACCGGGGAGCTGTTTTTT.

The chain carries TRBV2 and TRBJ2-7, with no clear D. The CDR3 has 15 residues. Germline CDR1 SNHLY, CDR2 FYNNEI. V lost 8 bases and J lost 4, with 21 bases in between. As DNA, the CDR3 is TGTGCCAGCGGGTACCGGGTCTCAACTATTTACGAGCAGTACTTC. This codes for CASGYRVSTIYEQYF.

The chain recombines TRBV5-1 with TRBJ2-7; unclear D gene. Between the trimmed V and J ends, which lost 0 bases and 4 bases, there was a span of 5 bases. CDR1 and CDR2 from the germline V gene are SGHRS and YFSETQ. The CDR3 has 12 residues. In DNA, the CDR3 is TGCGCCAGCAGCTTGGGTGATTACGAGCAGTACTTC. It translates to CASSLGDYEQYF.

CDR3 nucleotide sequence: TGTGCCGCCCAGGGTGGCTATGGCTACACCTTC. Amino acids: CAAQGGYGYTF. The V call is TRBV19, the J call TRBJ1-2, with D perhaps TRBD1 (5 bases). V was shortened by 11 bases and J by 4 bases, with 11 bases between the two germline ends. Germline CDR1 reads LNHDA; CDR2 reads SQIVND (reference sequence). The CDR3 consists of 11 residues. The complete variable domain, with remaining parts taken from reference TRBV19 and TRBJ1-2, reads DGGITQSPKYLFRKEGQNVTLSCEQNLNHDAMYWYRQDPGQGLRLIYYSQIVNDFQKGDIAEGYSVSREKKESFPLTVTSAQKNPTAFYLCAAQGGYGYTFGSGTRLTVV.

The chain joins TRBV14 to TRBJ1-4, with D possibly TRBD1 on 5 matching bases. Trimming left V 0 bases short and J 3 bases short, with 8 bases between. Looked up from germline, CDR1 is SGHDN and CDR2 is FVKESK. The CDR3 extends over 15 amino acids. This CDR3 reads CASSQDRVANEKLFF. CDR3 in DNA: TGTGCCAGCAGCCAAGACAGGGTGGCTAATGAAAAACTGTTTTTT.

The V and J genes are TRBV19 and TRBJ2-3; D remains unclear. V was pared by 4 bases and J by 6 bases, with 11 bases between. CDR3 length: 13 amino acids. Germline values: CDR1 LNHDA, CDR2 SQIVND (reference sequence). The CDR3 reads CASSSSPPDTQYF. CDR3 in DNA: TGTGCCAGTAGTAGCAGCCCTCCGGATACGCAGTATTTT. The entire variable domain, with the rest obtained from reference TRBV19 and TRBJ2-3, is as follows: DGGITQSPKYLFRKEGQNVTLSCEQNLNHDAMYWYRQDPGQGLRLIYYSQIVNDFQKGDIAEGYSVSREKKESFPLTVTSAQKNPTAFYLCASSSSPPDTQYFGPGTRLTVL.

The rearrangement uses TRBV5-1 and TRBJ1-6, with D unclear. Germline lookup yields CDR1 SGHRS and CDR2 YFSETQ. The CDR3 sequence is 16 residues long. The V and J ends lost 0 bases and 6 bases respectively, with 13 bases between them. The CDR3 DNA follows: TGCGCCAGCAGCTTGGCCCCATCACAGCTTAATTCACCCCTCCACTTT. It translates to CASSLAPSQLNSPLHF.

The rearrangement joins TRBV7-2 to TRBJ2-5, with D perhaps matching TRBD1 or TRBD2 (5 bases each). The CDR3 is made up of 13 amino acids. CDR1 and CDR2 from the germline V gene are SGHTA and FQGNSA. V lost 5 bases to trimming and J lost 8 bases, with 15 bases between them. CDR3 amino acids: CASSQGAVSTQYF. The CDR3 DNA reads TGTGCCAGCAGCCAGGGAGCAGTCAGCACCCAGTACTTC.

To note about this clone: The sample carries other DNA sequences with the same CDR3. The CDR3 coding sequence is TGTGCCAGCAGTGAAGCGTCCGGGGGCACCGGGGAGCTGTTTTTT. Its protein is CASSEASGGTGELFF. The V call is TRBV6-1, the J call TRBJ2-2; D might be TRBD2 (6 bases). V lost 0 bases to trimming and J lost 4 bases, with 9 bases between them. The CDR3 has 15 amino acids. CDR1 and CDR2 from the germline V gene are MNHNS and SASEGT.

The chain uses TRBV20-1 and TRBJ1-2; D call uncertain. Trimming removed 5 bases from V and 4 bases from J, with 8 bases in between. This CDR3 is 11 amino acids long. The germline V gene encodes CDR1 DFQATT and CDR2 SNEGSKA (reference sequence). CDR3 region: CSAQRIYGYTF. The CDR3 DNA is TGCAGTGCTCAGAGAATCTATGGCTACACCTTC.

J is TRBJ2-5 and V is TRBV28, with TRBD1 matching 8 bases. Trimming cost V 5 bases and J 5 bases; bases outside gene matches: 10. The CDR3 spans 15 residues. Looked up from germline, CDR1 is MDHEN and CDR2 is SYDVKM. In nucleotides, the CDR3 is TGTGCCAGCAGTACCCCCGGACAGGGCCAGGAGACCCAGTACTTC. Protein: CASSTPGQGQETQYF.

The chain employs TRBV12-3 or TRBV12-4 and TRBJ2-1; D uncertain. CDR3 length equals 13 residues. Trimming pared 3 bases from V and 4 bases from J, leaving 7 bases between. CDR3 DNA: TGTGCCAGCAGTTTTACCCCTTACAATGAGCAGTTCTTC. Its translation is CASSFTPYNEQFF.

The chain combines TRBV7-2 with TRBJ1-2; D is uncertain. CDR1 is SGHTA and CDR2 is FQGNSA in the germline V gene. Trimming removed 1 base from V and 0 bases from J, with 9 bases in between. The CDR3 is 15 residues long. The CDR3 bases are TGTGCCAGCAGCTTAGTTTCGGCCGCTAACTATGGCTACACCTTC. The encoded protein is CASSLVSAANYGYTF. Based on the CDR3 plus reference TRBV7-2 and TRBJ1-2, the full variable domain is GAGVSQSPSNKVTEKGKDVELRCDPISGHTALYWYRQSLGQGLEFLIYFQGNSAPDKSGLPSDRFSAERTGGSVSTLTIQRTQQEDSAVYLCASSLVSAANYGYTFGSGTRLTVV.

The chain carries TRBV7-6 and TRBJ2-7; TRBD2 agrees at 7 bases. V shed 2 bases and J 3 bases; nucleotides not matched to a gene: 7. The length of the CDR3 is 15 residues. Germline V lookup: CDR1 SGHVS, CDR2 FNYEAQ. The CDR3 coding sequence is TGTGCCAGCAGCTTAAGTGGACTAGACTTCTACGAGCAGTACTTC. Residues: CASSLSGLDFYEQYF.